The 15 T cell receptor beta chains in this list originate from one sample, sequenced in a study of blood T cells in healthy people across ages (dated by TCRdb to between 2014 and 2016). Libraries were constructed by 5' RACE. Sequencing was carried out with an Illumina HiSeq 2500. A second PCR of roughly 6 to 11 cycles was performed with a sample-barcoded 5' primer and a J-beta primer mix. TCRdb reanalyzed the raw reads on its own, using fastp at Q25 for trimming and MiXCR for clone calling, and kept in-frame beta chains. All rows with the same CDR3 protein become a single entry with the most common DNA and genes. The sample table holds about 750,000 distinct CDR3 sequences, of which 50% to 65% were seen once. The ten largest clones add up to about 42% of the sample. The sequencing sample was made of blood. These receptors originate from a man older than 75 in good health.

The gene calls are TRBV20-1 and TRBJ2-1; 9 bases line up with TRBD2. The CDR3 spans 14 residues. V lost 5 bases to trimming and J lost 6 bases; unmatched junction nucleotides: 8. Per the germline V gene, CDR1 is DFQATT and CDR2 is SNEGSKA (reference sequence). The CDR3: CSADSGRERNEQFF. The CDR3 region has the DNA TGCAGTGCTGATAGCGGGAGAGAACGCAATGAGCAGTTCTTC.

This chain joins TRBV20-1 and TRBJ2-7; D might be TRBD1 (5 bases). Germline CDR1 DFQATT, CDR2 SNEGSKA (reference sequence). The CDR3 is 14 amino acids. The V and J ends lost 5 bases and 2 bases respectively, with 16 bases between them. The DNA of the CDR3 is TGCAGTGCTCCCCGGCCCAGGGTCACCTACGAGCAGTACTTC. It translates to CSAPRPRVTYEQYF.

V and J are TRBV10-3 and TRBJ2-3; D uncertain. CDR1 ENHRY and CDR2 SYGVKD come from the germline V gene. V lost 2 bases to trimming and J lost 2 bases, with 14 bases between them. This CDR3 comprises 16 residues. Here the CDR3 DNA reads TGTGCCATCAGTGAGAGTGAGGCGGAGATCACAGATACGCAGTATTTT. This encodes CAISESEAEITDTQYF.

V gene TRBV28 combines with J gene TRBJ2-1; D unresolved. The germline CDR1 and CDR2 sequences are MDHEN and SYDVKM. V dropped 8 bases and J dropped 10 bases, with 24 bases sitting between them. The CDR3 consists of 15 residues. The DNA for the CDR3 is TGTGCCAGCTCCCCGGGCATTCCCTCAATTGGGGAGCAGTTCTTC. It translates to CASSPGIPSIGEQFF.

The V and J genes are TRBV5-1 and TRBJ1-4; D is undetermined. The ends were cut back, 1 base at V and 8 bases at J, with 9 bases in the middle. Germline V gene data show CDR1 as SGHRS and CDR2 as YFSETQ. The CDR3 is 13 amino acids. The CDR3 reads CASSLRGGEKLFF. Written as DNA, the CDR3 is TGCGCCAGCAGCTTGAGAGGAGGGGAAAAACTGTTTTTT.

The V call is TRBV4-1, the J call TRBJ2-1; the match to TRBD2 covers 8 bases. Germline trimming cut 4 bases from V and 9 bases from J; bases unmatched to any gene: 14. This CDR3 spans 16 amino acids. Germline V gene lookup returns CDR1 MGHRA and CDR2 YSYEKL. CDR3 DNA sequence: TGCGCCAGCAGCCGAGAGGTCGGGAGCGGGAGACTTGAGCAGTTCTTC. This sequence encodes CASSREVGSGRLEQFF.

V usage is TRBV7-2 and J usage is TRBJ2-1, with TRBD2 matching 11 bases. The CDR3 has 14 residues. Germline-derived CDR1 and CDR2 are SGHTA and FQGNSA. Losses at the gene ends were 5 bases for V and 11 bases for J; bases not matched to a gene: 8. The CDR3 loop is CASSPQLAGAQQFF. The CDR3 DNA follows: TGTGCCAGCAGCCCACAACTAGCGGGAGCCCAGCAGTTCTTC. Combining the CDR3 with reference TRBV7-2 and TRBJ2-1 gives the whole variable domain GAGVSQSPSNKVTEKGKDVELRCDPISGHTALYWYRQSLGQGLEFLIYFQGNSAPDKSGLPSDRFSAERTGGSVSTLTIQRTQQEDSAVYLCASSPQLAGAQQFFGPGTRLTVL.

The V and J genes are TRBV6-5 and TRBJ2-7; D remains unclear. Germline CDR1 is MNHEY and CDR2 is SVGAGI. With 4 bases removed from V and 0 bases from J, the gap between germline ends came to 13 bases. CDR3 length equals 15 residues. The CDR3 region is CASSSLLPGSYEQYF. In nucleotides, the CDR3 is TGTGCCAGCAGTTCGCTTTTACCAGGCTCCTACGAGCAGTACTTC.

This chain uses TRBV5-1 with TRBJ2-3; D remains unclear. The CDR3 runs 15 residues. Trimming removed 4 bases from V and 0 bases from J, with 12 bases in between. Per germline, CDR1 SGHRS and CDR2 YFSETQ. CDR3 sequence: CASSPGPISTDTQYF. For the CDR3, the DNA is TGCGCCAGCAGCCCCGGACCAATTAGCACAGATACGCAGTATTTT.

This clonotype was counted between two and nine times. The gene calls are TRBV7-2 and TRBJ1-5; 7 bases map to TRBD1. The CDR3 consists of 15 residues. After removal of 5 bases from V and 0 bases from J, the junction contained 4 bases not matched to a gene. Per the germline V gene, CDR1 is SGHTA and CDR2 is FQGNSA. CDR3 bases: TGTGCCAGCAGCGGACAGGTTCTTAGCAATCAGCCCCAGCATTTT. It yields the protein CASSGQVLSNQPQHF.

The V call is TRBV7-2, the J call TRBJ2-3, with 7 bases lining up with TRBD1. V was pared by 5 bases and J by 0 bases, with 8 bases of the junction left unmatched. The CDR3 contains 16 residues. CDR1 is SGHTA and CDR2 is FQGNSA in the germline V gene. CDR3 sequence: CASSPQGRLSTDTQYF. In DNA form, the CDR3 reads TGTGCCAGCAGCCCACAGGGGCGCCTTAGCACAGATACGCAGTATTTT.

This clonotype came up a few times. J is TRBJ2-5 and V is TRBV27, with 8 bases matching TRBD2. The end of the DNA fits TRBJ2-7 better, so the J call may be wrong. Germline CDR1 MNHEY, CDR2 SMNVEV (reference sequence). CDR3 length equals 14 residues. Here the CDR3 DNA reads TGTGCCAGCAGTTCGGGACTAGTGTCCTACGAGCAGTACTTC. Protein product: CASSSGLVSYEQYF.

The rearrangement uses TRBV4-2 and TRBJ2-6; 9 nucleotides align to TRBD1. CDR1 is LGHNA, CDR2 YNFKEQ, per germline. The junction had 11 bases not matched to a gene; V was cut back by 2 bases and J by 0 bases. The CDR3 has 20 residues. CDR3 region: CASSQTIDRGTLSGANVLTF. CDR3 DNA: TGTGCCAGCAGCCAAACAATCGACAGGGGGACCCTCTCTGGGGCCAACGTCCTGACTTTC.

The rearrangement links TRBV21-1 to TRBJ1-1; the table's D gene call, TRBD1, was not cross checked with the DNA. TRBV21-1 constitutes a pseudogene. The CDR3 runs 12 residues. CDR3 sequence: CASSPRTGNAFF. CDR3 nucleotides: TGTGCCAGCAGCCCACGGACAGGGAATGCTTTCTTT.

This chain uses TRBV4-3 with TRBJ2-1, with D hard to call. Germline CDR1 is LGHNA and CDR2 is YSLEER. Trimming cost V 1 base and J 7 bases, with 17 bases left between them. The CDR3 has 16 amino acids. The CDR3 loop is CASSQGGLGSRNEQFF. CDR3 in DNA: TGCGCCAGCAGCCAAGGTGGGCTGGGGTCCCGAAATGAGCAGTTCTTC.